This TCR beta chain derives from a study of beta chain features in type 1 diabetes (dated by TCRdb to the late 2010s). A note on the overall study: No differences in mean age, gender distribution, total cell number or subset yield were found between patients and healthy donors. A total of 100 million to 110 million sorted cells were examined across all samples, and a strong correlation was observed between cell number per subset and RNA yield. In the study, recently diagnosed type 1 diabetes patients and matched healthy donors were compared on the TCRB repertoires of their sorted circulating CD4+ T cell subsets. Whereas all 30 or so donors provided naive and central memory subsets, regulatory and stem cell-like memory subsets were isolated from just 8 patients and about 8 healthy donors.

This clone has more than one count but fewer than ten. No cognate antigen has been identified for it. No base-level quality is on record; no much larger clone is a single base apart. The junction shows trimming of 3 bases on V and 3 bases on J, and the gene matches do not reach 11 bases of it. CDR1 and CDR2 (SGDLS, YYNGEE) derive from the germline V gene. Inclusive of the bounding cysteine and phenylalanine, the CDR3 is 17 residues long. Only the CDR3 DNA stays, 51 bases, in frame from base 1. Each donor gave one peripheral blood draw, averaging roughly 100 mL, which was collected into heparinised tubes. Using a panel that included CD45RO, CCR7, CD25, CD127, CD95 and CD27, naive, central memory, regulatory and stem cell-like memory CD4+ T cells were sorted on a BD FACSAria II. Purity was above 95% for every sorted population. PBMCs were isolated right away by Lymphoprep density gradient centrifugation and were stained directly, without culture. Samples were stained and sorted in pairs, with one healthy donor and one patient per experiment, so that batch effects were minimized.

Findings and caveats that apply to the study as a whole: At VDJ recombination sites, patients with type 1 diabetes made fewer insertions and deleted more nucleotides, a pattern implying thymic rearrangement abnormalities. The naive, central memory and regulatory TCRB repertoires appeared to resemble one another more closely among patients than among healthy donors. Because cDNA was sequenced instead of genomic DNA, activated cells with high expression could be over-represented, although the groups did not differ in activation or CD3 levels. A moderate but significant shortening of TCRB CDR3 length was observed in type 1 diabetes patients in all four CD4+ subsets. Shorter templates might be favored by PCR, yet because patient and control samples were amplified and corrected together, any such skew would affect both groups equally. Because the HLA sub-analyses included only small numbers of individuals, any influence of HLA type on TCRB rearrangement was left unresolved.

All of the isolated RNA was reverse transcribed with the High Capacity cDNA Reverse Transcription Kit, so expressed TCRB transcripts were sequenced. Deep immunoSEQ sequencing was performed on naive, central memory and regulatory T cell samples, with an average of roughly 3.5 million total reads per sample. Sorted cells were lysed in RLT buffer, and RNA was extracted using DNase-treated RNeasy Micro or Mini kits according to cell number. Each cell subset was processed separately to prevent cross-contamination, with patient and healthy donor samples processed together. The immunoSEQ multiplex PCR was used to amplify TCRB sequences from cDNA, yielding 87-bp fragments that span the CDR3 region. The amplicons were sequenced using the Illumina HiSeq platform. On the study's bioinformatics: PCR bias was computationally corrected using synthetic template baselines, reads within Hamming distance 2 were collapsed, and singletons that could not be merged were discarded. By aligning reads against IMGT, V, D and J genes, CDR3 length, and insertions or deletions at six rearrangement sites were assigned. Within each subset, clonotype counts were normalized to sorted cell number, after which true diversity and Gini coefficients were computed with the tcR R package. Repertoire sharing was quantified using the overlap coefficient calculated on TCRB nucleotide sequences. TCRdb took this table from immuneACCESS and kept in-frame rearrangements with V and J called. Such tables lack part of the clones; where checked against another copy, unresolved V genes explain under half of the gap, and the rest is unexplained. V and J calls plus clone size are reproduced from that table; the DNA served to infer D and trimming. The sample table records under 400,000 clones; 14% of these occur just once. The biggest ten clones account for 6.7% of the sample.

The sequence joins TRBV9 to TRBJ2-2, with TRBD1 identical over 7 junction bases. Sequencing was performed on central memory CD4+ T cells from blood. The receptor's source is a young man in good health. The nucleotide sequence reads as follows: TGTGCCAGCAGCGCGGGCCCCGGGACAGAATACACCGGGGAGCTGTTTTTT. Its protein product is CASSAGPGTEYTGELFF.